These 26 T cell receptor beta chains came from one sample sequenced in a study of T cell responses to AZD1222 COVID-19 vaccine. The repertoire was sequenced with immunoSEQ multiplex PCR; TCRdb's copy has only in-frame clones and lacks some. The sample includes more than 140,000 clones, around 88% seen only once; the top ten take roughly 3.5%. Sequenced here: peripheral blood, sampled on day 0 of MenACWY control vaccination. These receptors were obtained from an adult in good health.

About this clone itself: This sample also contains other DNA sequences that code for the same CDR3. The gene calls are TRBV28 and TRBJ2-7; 7 bases map to TRBD2. The CDR3 totals 12 residues. J lost 6 bases, V lost 3 bases, and 2 bases had no gene match. Germline lookup yields CDR1 MDHEN and CDR2 SYDVKM. The CDR3: CASSLTSSEQYF. CDR3 nucleotides: TGTGCCAGCAGTTTGACTAGCTCCGAGCAGTACTTC.

This chain links TRBV5-4 with TRBJ1-2; TRBD1 is a possible D gene (6 bases). V was cut by 6 bases and J by 6 bases, with 15 bases left in between. The CDR3 has 13 amino acids. Germline CDR1 is SGHNT and CDR2 is YYREEE (reference sequence). The CDR3 loop reads CASIGQNTNGYTF. For the CDR3, the DNA is TGTGCCAGCATTGGACAGAACACAAATGGCTACACCTTC.

The rearrangement uses TRBV7-3 and TRBJ2-3; D call uncertain. The CDR3 runs to 13 residues. V was shortened by 4 bases and J by 6 bases, with 11 bases between the two germline ends. Per the germline V gene, CDR1 is SGHTA and CDR2 is FQGTGA. The CDR3 bases are TGTGCCAGCAGCTCCAGCGTTACGGATACGCAGTATTTT. Encoded protein: CASSSSVTDTQYF.

The chain combines TRBV4-3 with TRBJ1-4; D not certain. Deletions cut 0 bases from V and 8 bases from J, with 13 bases between. Germline-derived CDR1 and CDR2 are LGHNA and YSLEER. The CDR3 covers 15 residues. CDR3: CASSQDYSGNEKLFF. As DNA, the CDR3 is TGCGCCAGCAGCCAAGATTACAGCGGTAACGAAAAACTGTTTTTT.

This clone came up a few times. The chain couples TRBV18 to TRBJ2-3; TRBD1 aligns across 8 bases. The CDR3 has 16 residues. Germline V lookup: CDR1 KGHSH, CDR2 LQKENI. The V segment lost 0 bases and the J segment 0 bases; nucleotides outside the gene matches: 2. The CDR3 here is CASSPPDRASTDTQYF. In DNA form, the CDR3 reads TGTGCCAGCTCACCACCGGACAGGGCGAGCACAGATACGCAGTATTTT.

The genes are TRBV19 and TRBJ1-2, with 10 positions matching TRBD1. Per germline, CDR1 LNHDA and CDR2 SQIVND (reference sequence). The CDR3 extends over 14 amino acids. V was clipped by 0 bases and J by 9 bases; unmatched bases: 4. CDR3: CASSIDRDRGCYTF. CDR3 in DNA: TGTGCCAGTAGTATAGACCGGGACAGGGGATGCTACACCTTC.

This clone was observed a handful of times. This rearrangement joins TRBV6-1 to TRBJ2-5; no definite D call. Germline CDR1 and CDR2: MNHNS and SASEGT. The CDR3 consists of 9 residues. V dropped 8 bases and J dropped 5 bases, with 3 bases sitting between them. For the CDR3, the DNA is TGTGCCAGCGGGGAGACCCAGTACTTC. Its translation is CASGETQYF.

The rearrangement uses TRBV7-6 and TRBJ1-4; tentative D call: TRBD1 (5 bases). With 1 base removed from V and 7 bases from J, the gap between germline ends came to 13 bases. Germline CDR1 and CDR2: SGHVS and FNYEAQ. The CDR3 contains 15 residues. CDR3 coding DNA: TGTGCCAGCAGCTTAGATCAGGGTATAGGTGAAAAACTGTTTTTT. Its translation: CASSLDQGIGEKLFF.

The chain combines TRBV18 with TRBJ2-1; 11 nucleotides line up with TRBD2. Trimming cost V 2 bases and J 3 bases; bases outside gene matches: 3. Germline CDR1 reads KGHSH; CDR2 reads LQKENI. The CDR3 has 16 residues. The chain's CDR3 is CASSPNGLAGYNEQFF. In DNA, the CDR3 is TGTGCCAGCTCACCAAATGGACTAGCGGGCTACAATGAGCAGTTCTTC.

The gene calls are TRBV7-2 and TRBJ1-5; 9 bases are a match to TRBD1. Losses at the gene ends were 6 bases for V and 5 bases for J; bases not matched to a gene: 8. CDR3 size: 15 residues. Germline values: CDR1 SGHTA, CDR2 FQGNSA. Written as DNA, the CDR3 is TGTGCCAGCAGTTACAACAGGGGGCGAGATCAGCCCCAGCATTTT. Its translation is CASSYNRGRDQPQHF.

The chain recombines TRBV4-3 with TRBJ1-1, with 11 positions matching TRBD1. CDR3 length equals 16 residues. Germline-derived CDR1 and CDR2 are LGHNA and YSLEER. After removal of 3 bases from V and 5 bases from J, the junction contained 8 bases not matched to a gene. The CDR3 bases are TGCGCCAGCAGCCAGGCGGACAGGGGGCCGTGGACTGAAGCTTTCTTT. Its translation is CASSQADRGPWTEAFF.

The chain carries TRBV7-2 and TRBJ1-1; no clear D gene. The CDR3 has 14 amino acids. Germline CDR1 SGHTA, CDR2 FQGNSA. The V and J ends lost 2 bases and 4 bases respectively, with 11 bases between them. CDR3 nucleotides: TGTGCCAGCAGCTTACAGGCTTTCGGCACTGAAGCTTTCTTT. Its translation is CASSLQAFGTEAFF.

The CDR3 protein is CATSVTGGPPGGYTF. The CDR3 DNA follows: TGTGCCACCAGTGTAACAGGGGGCCCCCCAGGCGGCTACACCTTC. V usage is TRBV24-1 and J usage is TRBJ1-2, with 9 bases identical to TRBD1. The germline V gene encodes CDR1 KGHDR and CDR2 SFDVKD. The ends lost 5 bases at V and 8 bases at J; junction bases unmatched: 11. CDR3 length equals 15 residues.

This sequence joins TRBV6-2 or TRBV6-3 and TRBJ1-3; the D is unclear. This CDR3 has 12 residues. Germline loops: CDR1 MNHEY, CDR2 SVGEGT. V lost 2 bases, J lost 4 bases, and 3 bases lay in between. This CDR3 is CASSYEGNTIYF. In DNA, the CDR3 is TGTGCCAGCAGTTACGAGGGAAACACCATATATTTT.

The V gene is TRBV11-3, the J gene TRBJ2-1; 10 positions agree with TRBD2. The CDR3 runs 16 residues. Unmatched junction bases numbered 4, after V lost 1 base and J lost 4 bases. Germline V gene sequence: CDR1 SGHNT, CDR2 YENEEA. CDR3 nucleotide sequence: TGTGCCAGCAGCTTAGCCCTAGCGGGAGTTTACAATGAGCAGTTCTTC. As protein: CASSLALAGVYNEQFF.

Written as DNA, the CDR3 is TGTGCCAGCAGTTCCCGGGCAGGGGGTAATTCACCCCTCCACTTT. As protein: CASSSRAGGNSPLHF. The rearrangement links TRBV27 to TRBJ1-6; 7 bases agree with TRBD1. The length of the CDR3 is 15 residues. With 4 bases clipped from V and 6 bases from J, the junction kept 6 bases outside the gene matches. The V gene's germline CDR1 is MNHEY and CDR2 SMNVEV (reference sequence).

The rearrangement uses TRBV25-1 and TRBJ1-6, with a possible D match to TRBD1 (6 bases). V lost 8 bases and J 14 bases, leaving 19 bases between the germline ends. This CDR3 spans 13 amino acids. Germline V gene data show CDR1 as MGHDK and CDR2 as SYGVNS. The CDR3 coding sequence is TGTGCCAGCGGACGGGGCACGGGGGCCGCCCTCCACTTT. The encoded protein is CASGRGTGAALHF.

The genes are TRBV29-1 and TRBJ1-2; 9 nucleotides line up with TRBD1. There are 13 residues in the CDR3. Losses at the gene ends were 6 bases for V and 6 bases for J; bases not matched to a gene: 8. Germline V gene sequence: CDR1 SQVTM, CDR2 ANQGSEA. CDR3 protein: CSVATGGLNGYTF. Here the CDR3 DNA reads TGCAGCGTAGCGACAGGGGGGCTAAATGGCTACACCTTC.

V usage is TRBV28 and J usage is TRBJ1-4, with D perhaps matching TRBD1 (5 bases). The germline V gene has CDR1 MDHEN and CDR2 SYDVKM. CDR3 length equals 16 residues. The V end lost 3 bases, the J end lost 3 bases, and 14 bases lay between the germline ends. For the CDR3, the DNA is TGTGCCAGCAGTTTCCTCGGGGGGGGTTCTAATGAAAAACTGTTTTTT. Translation gives CASSFLGGGSNEKLFF.

The V and J genes are TRBV5-5 and TRBJ1-4; a weak D match, TRBD1 (6 bases). Trimming stripped 6 bases from V and 5 bases from J, with 20 bases between. The CDR3 extends over 16 amino acids. Germline assignment: CDR1 SGHKS and CDR2 YYEKEE (reference sequence). The CDR3 DNA sequence: TGTGCCAGCACCCCGGGAGGGGGAAGAAGAAATGAAAAACTGTTTTTT. It codes for CASTPGGGRRNEKLFF. The entire variable domain, with the rest obtained from reference TRBV5-5 and TRBJ1-4, is as follows: DAGVTQSPTHLIKTRGQQVTLRCSPISGHKSVSWYQQVLGQGPQFIFQYYEKEERGRGNFPDRFSARQFPNYSSELNVNALLLGDSALYLCASTPGGGRRNEKLFFGSGTQLSVL.

This clone was detected only a few times. This chain uses TRBV12-5 with TRBJ1-5; TRBD1 aligns across 9 bases. The CDR3 runs to 17 residues. Germline-derived CDR1 and CDR2 are LGHNT and FRNRAP. Germline trimming cut 0 bases from V and 4 bases from J; bases unmatched to any gene: 7. The CDR3 is CASGLVLGTGTNQPQHF. CDR3 sequence (DNA): TGTGCTAGTGGTTTGGTACTAGGGACAGGGACGAATCAGCCCCAGCATTTT. Supplemented by reference TRBV12-5 and TRBJ1-5, the full variable domain reads DARVTQTPRHKVTEMGQEVTMRCQPILGHNTVFWYRQTMMQGLELLAYFRNRAPLDDSGMPKDRFSAEMPDATLATLKIQPSEPRDSAVYFCASGLVLGTGTNQPQHFGDGTRLSIL.

The chain uses TRBV2 and TRBJ1-4, with 8 positions matching TRBD1. The ends lost 8 bases at V and 6 bases at J; junction bases unmatched: 17. CDR3 length: 17 amino acids. Per the germline V gene, CDR1 is SNHLY and CDR2 is FYNNEI. The CDR3 DNA is TGTGCCAGCCTCCTAGGGACCTGGGGACAGGACGATGAAAAACTGTTTTTT. Translation gives CASLLGTWGQDDEKLFF.

This chain uses TRBV11-2 with TRBJ2-1, with TRBD1 as a possible D gene (7 bases). The CDR3 contains 15 residues. The V gene's germline CDR1 is SGHAT and CDR2 FQNNGV. Trimming took off 5 bases at V and 8 bases at J, with 19 bases between the two ends. The CDR3 protein is CASSRRGGGPDEQFF. Here the CDR3 DNA reads TGTGCCAGCAGCCGACGAGGAGGGGGCCCCGATGAGCAGTTCTTC.

About this clone itself: A junction end diverges from the germline sequence, so it may reflect a read error. This sequence joins TRBV3-1 (or the pseudogene TRBV3-2) and TRBJ2-3; 14 bases are a match to TRBD2. The CDR3 is 15 amino acids. Germline V CDR1 and CDR2: LGHDT, YNNKEL (reference sequence). DNA for the CDR3: TGTGCCAGTAGCCCCTGGACTAGCGGGGGGGATACGCAGTATTTT. Translated, it gives CASSPWTSGGDTQYF.

The chain recombines TRBV29-1 with TRBJ2-7; the D gene is possibly TRBD2 (6 bases). Germline V CDR1 and CDR2: SQVTM, ANQGSEA. The CDR3 loop spans 13 amino acids. The V and J ends lost 3 bases and 7 bases respectively, with 16 bases between them. CDR3 residues: CSVDRGDREEQYF. For the CDR3, the DNA is TGCAGCGTTGATCGCGGGGACCGGGAGGAGCAGTACTTC.

The rearrangement uses TRBV19 and TRBJ1-2; perhaps TRBD1 as D (6 bases). Germline V gene sequence: CDR1 LNHDA, CDR2 SQIVND (reference sequence). V lost 5 bases, J lost 8 bases, and 12 bases lay in between. This CDR3 contains 12 residues. The CDR3 spells CASSHPGDGYTF. CDR3 sequence (DNA): TGTGCCAGTAGTCACCCAGGGGACGGCTACACCTTC.